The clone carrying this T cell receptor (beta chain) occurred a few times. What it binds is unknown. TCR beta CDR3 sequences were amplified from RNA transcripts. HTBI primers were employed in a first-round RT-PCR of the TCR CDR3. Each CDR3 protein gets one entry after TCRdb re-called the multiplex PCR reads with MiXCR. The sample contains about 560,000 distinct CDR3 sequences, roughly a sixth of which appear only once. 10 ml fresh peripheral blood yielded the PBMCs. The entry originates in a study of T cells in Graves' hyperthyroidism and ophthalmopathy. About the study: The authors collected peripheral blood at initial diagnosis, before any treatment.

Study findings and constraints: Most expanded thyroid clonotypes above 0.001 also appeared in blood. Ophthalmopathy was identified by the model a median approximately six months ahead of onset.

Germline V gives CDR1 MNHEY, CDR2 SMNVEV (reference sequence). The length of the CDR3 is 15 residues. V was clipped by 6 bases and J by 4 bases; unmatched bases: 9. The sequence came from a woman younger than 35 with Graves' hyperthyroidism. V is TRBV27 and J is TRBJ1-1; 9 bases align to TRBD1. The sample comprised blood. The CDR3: CASRVTGGEGTEAFF. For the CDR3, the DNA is TGTGCCAGCAGGGTAACAGGGGGCGAGGGCACTGAAGCTTTCTTT.